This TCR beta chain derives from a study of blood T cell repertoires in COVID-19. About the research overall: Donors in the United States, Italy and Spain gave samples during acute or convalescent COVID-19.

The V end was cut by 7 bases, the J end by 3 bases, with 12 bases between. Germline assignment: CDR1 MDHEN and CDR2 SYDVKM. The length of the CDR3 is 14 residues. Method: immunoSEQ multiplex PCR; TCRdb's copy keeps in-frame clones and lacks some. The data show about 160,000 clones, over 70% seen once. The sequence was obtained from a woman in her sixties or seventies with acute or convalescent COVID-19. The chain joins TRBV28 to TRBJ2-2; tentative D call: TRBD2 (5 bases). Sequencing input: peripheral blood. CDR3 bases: TGTGCCAGCAATCCTTCGCGGGACACCGGGGAGCTGTTTTTT. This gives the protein CASNPSRDTGELFF.